This entry concerns a single T cell receptor (beta chain). Its antigen remains unidentified. The CDR3 end shows no conserved phenylalanine or tryptophan, and so a read error is likely. A constant-region primer served to make TCR beta cDNA from about 500 ng total RNA. For TCR beta, libraries were produced by three nested multiplex PCR rounds using slightly modified ARM-PCR. The two initial PCR rounds, around 11 cycles each, used TRBV1-TRBV30 forward and C-beta reverse primers. TCRdb recomputed calls from the multiplex PCR reads with MiXCR, one row per CDR3 protein. The sample records a few hundred thousand distinct CDR3 sequences, 50% to 60% being singletons. The CDR3 loop spans 14 amino acids. The germline gives CDR1 SGHAT, CDR2 FQNNGV. The sample originates from a study of tumor-infiltrating lymphocytes in primary liver carcinoma. At the level of the study: The patients presented with primary liver carcinoma, which was managed through surgical resection. Spanning 30 to 69 years of age, the patients were men and women.

Study conclusions and caveats: Tumor-adjacent and tumor-blood pairs shared a smaller degree of overlap than tumor region pairs.

The blood RNA (from unsorted whole blood) was obtained, and germline DNA was also extracted. Infection with HBV was chronic in patients; they were treatment-naive. The material sequenced was peripheral blood. The receptor comes from a woman younger than 45 with primary liver carcinoma and hepatitis B virus infection. V is TRBV11-2 and J is TRBJ2-2; D may match TRBD1 or TRBD2 (5 bases each). The CDR3 coding sequence is TGTGCCAGCAGCCGTTTCGGGACGACCGGAGAGCTGTTTTTA. Its translation: CASSRFGTTGELFL.